The sequence of this TCR beta chain was determined in a study of CD8+CD57+ T cells in acquired aplastic anemia. Study summary: 3 to 3.5 ug was the average amount of DNA from sorted CD4+ and CD8+ cells. Study-level results: Patients and controls shared 25 to 35 CD8+ CDR3 sequences, highly expressed in patients.

Note on this clonotype: Its antigen is currently unknown.

All patients picked for sequencing had shown, by flow cytometry, an expansion of CD8+CD57+ cells. Severe acquired aplastic anemia was present in every patient. Genomic DNA served as template for TCR beta VDJ and CDR3 profiling. Via MiXCR, TCRdb re-called the reads, giving one row per CDR3 protein. Among 150,000 to 160,000 distinct CDR3 sequences listed, about 48% were seen once. This clonotype was sampled from a human donor with aplastic anemia. The sequencing sample was made of sorted CD4+, CD8+, or CD8+CD57+ T cells (not recorded which) from PBMCs.

In DNA form, the CDR3 reads TGTGCCAGCAGCGTAGAAGGGCTCAGCACAGATACGCAGTATTTT. Amino acid sequence: CASSVEGLSTDTQYF. This sequence joins TRBV9 and TRBJ2-3, with D hard to call. The CDR3 covers 15 residues. V was shortened by 0 bases and J by 0 bases, with 8 bases between the two germline ends. Per the germline V gene, CDR1 is SGDLS and CDR2 is YYNGEE.